Listed here is a single T cell receptor (beta chain). The record originates from a study of blood T cell repertoires in COVID-19. Whole-study context: Sites in the United States, Italy and Spain provided acute and convalescent COVID-19 samples.

The method was immunoSEQ multiplex PCR; TCRdb's version includes in-frame clones alone and lacks a portion of them. The sample yields around 180,000 clones, 85% seen once. Germline CDR1 SGDLS, CDR2 YYNGEE. Trimming pared 3 bases from V and 3 bases from J, leaving 9 bases between. The CDR3 is 14 residues long. The clonotype comes from a person aged 65-85 years with COVID-19, enrolled during active disease. The chain is built from TRBV9 and TRBJ2-2; D call uncertain. Sequencing was performed on peripheral blood. This CDR3 is CASSARPYTGELFF. The DNA for the CDR3 is TGTGCCAGCAGCGCCCGTCCCTACACCGGGGAGCTGTTTTTT.